These 15 T cell receptor beta chains were sequenced from one sample in a study of blood T cells in healthy people across ages. A J-beta primer mix and a sample-barcoded 5' primer were used in a second PCR of roughly 7 to 12 cycles. TCRdb ran MiXCR on the 5' RACE reads and lists one entry per CDR3 protein. This sample has 1.5 million to 2 million distinct CDR3 sequences; 30% to 35% occur once, and the top ten carry about 11%. Sequencing was performed on blood. The receptors were gathered from a woman aged 30 to 39 in good health.

This clonotype occurred many times. The chain carries TRBV12-3 or TRBV12-4 and TRBJ2-7; no clear D. V dropped 3 bases and J dropped 5 bases, with 5 bases sitting between them. This CDR3 has 11 amino acids. CDR3 sequence: CASSFGHEQYF. The CDR3 DNA follows: TGTGCCAGCAGTTTCGGCCACGAGCAGTACTTC.

The J gene is TRBJ2-7, the V gene TRBV30; D gene uncertain. Germline V lookup: CDR1 GTSNPN, CDR2 SVGIG (reference sequence). Trimming left V 5 bases short and J 1 base short, with 6 bases between. CDR3 length equals 11 residues. CDR3 nucleotide sequence: TGTGCCTGGTGCAGTTCCTACGAGCAGTACTTC. Its translation: CAWCSSYEQYF. The full variable domain, rest sourced from reference TRBV30 and TRBJ2-7, is SQTIHQWPATLVQPVGSPLSLECTVEGTSNPNLYWYRQAAGRGLQLLFYSVGIGQISSEVPQNLSASRPQDRQFILSSKKLLLSDSGFYLCAWCSSYEQYFGPGTRLTVT.

On this clonotype: Sequence at one end of the junction differs from germline and may be a read error. This chain connects TRBV11-2 to TRBJ2-1; 7 bases fit TRBD2. The CDR3 covers 16 residues. The V gene's germline CDR1 is SGHAT and CDR2 FQNNGV. CDR3 coding DNA: TGTGCCAGCAGCCCCCGCACTAGCGCTTCCTACAGTGAGCAGTTCTTC. It specifies CASSPRTSASYSEQFF.

The rearrangement joins TRBV30 to TRBJ2-1, with D tentatively TRBD2 (6 bases). This CDR3 contains 12 residues. Trimming left V 3 bases short and J 6 bases short, with 9 bases between. The germline V gene encodes CDR1 GTSNPN and CDR2 SVGIG (reference sequence). The CDR3 spells CAWSRGANEQFF. CDR3 nucleotides: TGTGCCTGGAGCCGCGGGGCCAATGAGCAGTTCTTC.

The genes are TRBV4-2 and TRBJ2-1, with 8 bases fitting TRBD2. CDR1 and CDR2 from the germline V gene are LGHNA and YNFKEQ. CDR3 length equals 15 residues. The ends lost 2 bases at V and 4 bases at J; junction bases unmatched: 4. CDR3 coding DNA: TGTGCCAGCAGCCAACCCGGGACTAGTTACAATGAGCAGTTCTTC. It specifies CASSQPGTSYNEQFF.

This clonotype was seen a few times. This rearrangement joins TRBV5-1 to TRBJ2-3; D gene uncertain. The germline V gene has CDR1 SGHRS and CDR2 YFSETQ. V was pared by 0 bases and J by 0 bases, with 17 bases between. The CDR3 totals 18 residues. The CDR3 loop reads CASSLDGWDLSSTDTQYF. DNA of the CDR3: TGCGCCAGCAGCTTGGATGGGTGGGATTTGAGTAGCACAGATACGCAGTATTTT.

The V and J genes are TRBV29-1 and TRBJ2-3, with 11 nucleotides matching TRBD2. CDR1 and CDR2 from the germline V gene are SQVTM and ANQGSEA. The V gene end was trimmed by 3 bases and the J gene end by 2 bases; junction bases not matched to a gene: 4. The CDR3 extends over 15 amino acids. The CDR3 loop is CSVEASGGFTDTQYF. CDR3 nucleotides: TGCAGCGTTGAGGCTAGCGGGGGGTTCACAGATACGCAGTATTTT.

This clonotype was recorded at least ten times. The J gene is TRBJ1-2, the V gene TRBV5-1; D is uncertain. V was clipped by 4 bases and J by 3 bases, with 7 bases between them. This CDR3 is built from 12 residues. Germline values: CDR1 SGHRS, CDR2 YFSETQ. CDR3 sequence: CASSPDYYGYTF. CDR3 DNA sequence: TGCGCCAGCAGCCCGGACTACTATGGCTACACCTTC.

V gene TRBV29-1 combines with J gene TRBJ2-3; D unclear. The CDR3 length is 13 residues. V lost 3 bases, J lost 0 bases, and 7 bases lay in between. Per germline, CDR1 SQVTM and CDR2 ANQGSEA. CDR3 nucleotides: TGCAGCGTTGATAAGGAAAGCACAGATACGCAGTATTTT. Translating it yields CSVDKESTDTQYF.

The CDR3: CASSDQDGYEQYF. The CDR3 DNA reads as TGTGCCAGCAGTGATCAAGACGGCTACGAGCAGTACTTC. V is TRBV6-4 and J is TRBJ2-7, with unresolved D. Looked up from germline, CDR1 is MRHNA and CDR2 is SNTAGT. The CDR3 is made up of 13 amino acids. V gave up 3 bases and J gave up 3 bases, with 9 bases separating them.

This chain connects TRBV28 to TRBJ2-3; 7 bases agree with TRBD2. Unmatched junction bases numbered 12, after V lost 4 bases and J lost 2 bases. Germline CDR1 is MDHEN and CDR2 is SYDVKM. The CDR3 loop spans 17 amino acids. The CDR3 loop is CASSYGGGGDFTDTQYF. The DNA of the CDR3 is TGTGCCAGCAGTTACGGCGGGGGAGGGGATTTCACAGATACGCAGTATTTT.

This clonotype showed up just a few times. This chain connects TRBV12-3 or TRBV12-4 to TRBJ2-3; D might be TRBD2 (7 bases). This CDR3 region has 16 residues. V was clipped by 3 bases and J by 2 bases, with 15 bases between them. As DNA, the CDR3 is TGTGCCAGCAGTTTGGGCGCGGGGGCCGCCACAGATACGCAGTATTTT. This gives the protein CASSLGAGAATDTQYF.

This chain links TRBV6-5 with TRBJ2-1, with D perhaps TRBD1 or TRBD2 (5 bases each). Per the germline V gene, CDR1 is MNHEY and CDR2 is SVGAGI. Trimming shortened V by 6 bases and J by 2 bases, and 11 bases separated the two germline ends. The CDR3 totals 14 residues. The CDR3 loop reads CASSGAAAYNEQFF. CDR3 nucleotide sequence: TGTGCCAGCAGCGGGGCTGCCGCCTACAATGAGCAGTTCTTC.

This clonotype turned up a few times. The chain is built from TRBV7-6 and TRBJ2-7; possible D gene TRBD1, 5 bases. CDR3 length equals 14 residues. CDR1 is SGHVS and CDR2 is FNYEAQ in the germline V gene. Between the trimmed V and J ends, which lost 0 bases and 3 bases, there was a span of 9 bases. The CDR3: CASSLADSLYEQYF. The CDR3 DNA reads TGTGCCAGCAGCTTAGCTGACAGCCTCTACGAGCAGTACTTC.

This clonotype was detected only a few times. The rearrangement links TRBV11-3 to TRBJ2-3; D uncertain. This CDR3 spans 14 amino acids. The V end was cut by 5 bases, the J end by 4 bases, with 13 bases between. The germline V gene encodes CDR1 SGHNT and CDR2 YENEEA. The CDR3 DNA reads as TGTGCCAGCAGCCCTAGGGCGCGGTCAGATACGCAGTATTTT. Translated, it gives CASSPRARSDTQYF. The full variable domain, completed using reference TRBV11-3 and TRBJ2-3, is EAGVVQSPRYKIIEKKQPVAFWCNPISGHNTLYWYLQNLGQGPELLIRYENEEAVDDSQLPKDRFSAERLKGVDSTLKIQPAELGDSAVYLCASSPRARSDTQYFGPGTRLTVL.